This entry is about one T cell receptor beta chain. Its antigen is undetermined. Assay: immunoSEQ multiplex PCR; the TCRdb copy retains only in-frame clones and omits some. The table lists 100,000 to 150,000 clones, about 87% of them singletons. This CDR3 region has 12 residues. This record comes from a study of T cell responses to AZD1222 COVID-19 vaccine. Overall study findings and caveats: Spike-wide coverage was observed for vaccine-associated CD4 TCRs, with dominant responses at 160-218 and 743-854.

The sample consisted of peripheral blood, taken on day 0 of AZD1222 vaccination. The sequence was obtained from an adult in good health. The J gene is TRBJ1-1, the V gene TRBV21-1. TRBV21-1 is a pseudogene segment. The CDR3 DNA sequence: TGTGCCAGCAGCAAATTAGGGACTGAAGCTTTCTTT. Protein: CASSKLGTEAFF.